The 15 T cell receptor beta chains below come from one sample, sequenced in a study of beta chain features in type 1 diabetes listed by TCRdb under 2018. The library was generated by the immunoSEQ multiplex PCR assay. The entire amount of isolated RNA was reverse transcribed using the High Capacity cDNA Reverse Transcription Kit, so the sequenced TCRB transcripts were expressed ones. This immuneACCESS table, as held by TCRdb, lists in-frame sequences with V and J called but not all clones. Of the missing ones, under half trace to an unresolved V gene in checked studies; the others have no known cause. This sample holds a few hundred thousand clones; around 16% were observed only once. The ten largest clonotypes hold 0.019% of the sample. Material: naive CD4+ T cells from blood. The label giving this sample's cell subset or site can be read as: true naive CD4+ T cells. Every receptor here comes from a woman aged 18-29 years in good health.

This chain links TRBV5-1 with TRBJ1-1; D is possibly TRBD1 (5 bases). Germline values: CDR1 SGHRS, CDR2 YFSETQ. V shed 4 bases and J shed 0 bases, with 10 bases lying between them. The CDR3 is 14 residues long. CDR3 residues: CASSPADMNTEAFF. Here the CDR3 DNA reads TGCGCCAGCAGCCCGGCGGACATGAACACTGAAGCTTTCTTT.

The V call is TRBV5-1, the J call TRBJ2-1; a possible D gene is TRBD2 (5 bases). CDR3 length equals 14 residues. Between the trimmed V and J ends, which lost 1 base and 11 bases, there was a span of 16 bases. Germline CDR1 and CDR2: SGHRS and YFSETQ. CDR3 loop: CASSLPASDWKQFF. As DNA, the CDR3 is TGCGCCAGCAGCTTGCCCGCCTCGGACTGGAAGCAGTTCTTC. Variable domain in full (rest from reference TRBV5-1 and TRBJ2-1): KAGVTQTPRYLIKTRGQQVTLSCSPISGHRSVSWYQQTPGQGLQFLFEYFSETQRNKGNFPGRFSGRQFSNSRSEMNVSTLELGDSALYLCASSLPASDWKQFFGPGTRLTVL.

The chain carries TRBV2 and TRBJ1-2; unclear D gene. The CDR3 loop spans 14 amino acids. Germline V lookup: CDR1 SNHLY, CDR2 FYNNEI. V was clipped by 5 bases and J by 4 bases, with 14 bases between them. The CDR3 loop reads CASSNEGWGYGYTF. CDR3 in DNA: TGTGCCAGCAGTAATGAGGGATGGGGCTATGGCTACACCTTC.

The sample holds a few counts of this clone. V usage is TRBV7-8 and J usage is TRBJ1-4; 9 bases map to TRBD1. Trimming at V came to 2 bases and at J to 6 bases, leaving 1 base not matched to a gene. The V gene's germline CDR1 is SGHVS and CDR2 FQNEAQ. This CDR3 contains 14 residues. The CDR3 spells CASSLRTGDEKLFF. As DNA, the CDR3 is TGTGCCAGCAGCTTAAGGACAGGGGATGAAAAACTGTTTTTT.

The gene calls are TRBV9 and TRBJ2-1; D is unresolved. CDR3 size: 14 residues. Trimming removed 4 bases at V and 3 bases at J, with 11 bases between. The germline V gene has CDR1 SGDLS and CDR2 YYNGEE. The CDR3 reads CASSPGDIYNEQFF. The CDR3 DNA sequence: TGTGCCAGCAGCCCGGGTGATATCTACAATGAGCAGTTCTTC. Looking up the rest from reference TRBV9 and TRBJ2-1 gives the full variable domain: DSGVTQTPKHLITATGQRVTLRCSPRSGDLSVYWYQQSLDQGLQFLIQYYNGEERAKGNILERFSAQQFPDLHSELNLSSLELGDSALYFCASSPGDIYNEQFFGPGTRLTVL.

The chain uses TRBV11-1 and TRBJ2-1; a weak D match, TRBD1 (6 bases). The CDR3 is 12 amino acids. V was cut by 3 bases and J by 12 bases, with 12 bases left in between. CDR1 is SGHAT and CDR2 is FQDESV in the germline V gene (reference sequence). The CDR3 DNA reads as TGTGCCAGCAGCTTCGGACAGATCGGGCAGTTCTTC. Encoded protein: CASSFGQIGQFF.

This clone was observed a few times. The V and J genes are TRBV30 and TRBJ2-4; 9 nucleotides match TRBD2. Germline-derived CDR1 and CDR2 are GTSNPN and SVGIG (reference sequence). The CDR3 extends over 14 amino acids. The V gene end was trimmed by 3 bases and the J gene end by 6 bases; junction bases not matched to a gene: 6. CDR3 sequence reads: CAWSEAGGRNIQYF. The CDR3 coding sequence is TGTGCCTGGAGCGAAGCGGGAGGTAGAAACATTCAGTACTTC.

This clone was detected a few times. The rearrangement uses TRBV18 and TRBJ2-7; 11 bases are shared with TRBD1. Trimming cost V 8 bases and J 3 bases; bases outside gene matches: 6. The CDR3 is made up of 14 amino acids. The germline gives CDR1 KGHSH, CDR2 LQKENI. DNA of the CDR3: TGTGCCAGCCGGACAGGGGGCGACCTCTACGAGCAGTACTTC. It yields the protein CASRTGGDLYEQYF.

This clone was recorded a few times. J is TRBJ2-5 and V is TRBV18, with D maybe TRBD2 (5 bases). The CDR3 is made up of 16 amino acids. Germline CDR1 reads KGHSH; CDR2 reads LQKENI. V lost 6 bases and J lost 5, with 22 bases in between. The CDR3 sequence: CASSFSGSPVKETQYF. The CDR3 nucleotides are TGTGCCAGCTCGTTTTCGGGGAGTCCCGTAAAGGAGACCCAGTACTTC.

The chain joins TRBV7-9 to TRBJ1-2; D uncertain. Germline CDR1 is SEHNR and CDR2 is FQNEAQ (reference sequence). Trimming stripped 2 bases from V and 4 bases from J, with 20 bases between. The CDR3 loop spans 17 amino acids. DNA for the CDR3: TGTGCCAGCAGCTTAAATTTACCCCCTTATCCCGGCTATGGCTACACCTTC. Amino acid sequence: CASSLNLPPYPGYGYTF. The variable domain in full, with the rest retrieved from reference TRBV7-9 and TRBJ1-2, is DTGVSQNPRHKITKRGQNVTFRCDPISEHNRLYWYRQTLGQGPEFLTYFQNEAQLEKSRLLSDRFSAERPKGSFSTLEIQRTEQGDSAMYLCASSLNLPPYPGYGYTFGSGTRLTVV.

The V and J genes are TRBV30 and TRBJ1-1; 8 nucleotides align to TRBD1. Germline V gene data show CDR1 as GTSNPN and CDR2 as SVGIG (reference sequence). Trimming took 3 bases from V and 1 from J; bases not matched to a gene: 4. The CDR3 sequence is 14 residues long. CDR3 protein: CAWREGTGNTEAFF. The CDR3 DNA reads as TGTGCCTGGAGAGAAGGGACAGGGAACACTGAAGCTTTCTTT.

This chain connects TRBV30 to TRBJ1-5; D not resolved. The CDR3 spans 12 residues. V was cut by 0 bases and J by 9 bases, with 9 bases left in between. Per germline, CDR1 GTSNPN and CDR2 SVGIG (reference sequence). CDR3 nucleotides: TGTGCCTGGAGTGTCGAGGTGTCGCCCCAGCATTTT. Its translation: CAWSVEVSPQHF.

This clone was counted only a few times. The rearrangement uses TRBV5-4 and TRBJ2-3; no clear D gene. The CDR3 is 13 amino acids. V was trimmed by 5 bases and J by 2 bases, leaving 9 bases between them. Germline V gene sequence: CDR1 SGHNT, CDR2 YYREEE (reference sequence). In nucleotides, the CDR3 is TGTGCCAGCAGTTGGCAGTTCACAGATACGCAGTATTTT. Amino acids: CASSWQFTDTQYF.

This chain links TRBV6-4 with TRBJ2-4; D unclear. Per germline, CDR1 MRHNA and CDR2 SNTAGT. The CDR3 is 12 amino acids. V was clipped by 3 bases and J by 9 bases, with 9 bases between them. The CDR3 sequence: CASSETGGIQYF. CDR3 DNA: TGTGCCAGCAGTGAGACTGGTGGCATTCAGTACTTC.

This clone appeared a few times. The rearrangement links TRBV28 to TRBJ1-1, with D unclear. V lost 2 bases and J 7 bases, leaving 8 bases between the germline ends. This CDR3 contains 12 residues. The germline V gene has CDR1 MDHEN and CDR2 SYDVKM. The CDR3 DNA reads as TGTGCCAGCAGTTTAATCGCAGGTGAAGCTTTCTTT. Translated: CASSLIAGEAFF.